Below, 29 T cell receptor beta chains from the same sample are listed, as sequenced in a study of T cells in Graves' hyperthyroidism and ophthalmopathy. Authors of the study amplified TCR beta CDR3 regions from RNA transcripts. TCR CDR3 regions were first amplified by RT-PCR with HTBI primers. One entry per CDR3 protein, called by TCRdb with MiXCR from the multiplex PCR reads. The table shows around 350,000 distinct CDR3 sequences, with 19% occurring only once. What was sequenced was blood. These TCRs come from a woman younger than 30 with Graves' hyperthyroidism.

In this sample, this clonotype turned up many times. This sequence joins TRBV4-1 and TRBJ2-7, with TRBD1 identical over 9 bases. CDR1 and CDR2 from the germline V gene are MGHRA and YSYEKL. V was pared by 2 bases and J by 7 bases, with 9 bases of the junction left unmatched. CDR3 length: 15 residues. CDR3 sequence: CASSQYDRGAEEQYF. CDR3 coding DNA: TGCGCCAGCAGCCAATACGACAGGGGGGCGGAAGAGCAGTACTTC.

This clonotype was seen at least ten times. This rearrangement joins TRBV29-1 to TRBJ2-7; no firm D call. V lost 6 bases, J lost 1 base, and 13 bases lay in between. The CDR3 contains 13 residues. The germline V gene encodes CDR1 SQVTM and CDR2 ANQGSEA. Written as DNA, the CDR3 is TGCAGCGTGACCGTGTCCTCATCCTACGAGCAGTACTTC. It is translated as CSVTVSSSYEQYF.

This clonotype was detected many times. This chain uses TRBV4-1 with TRBJ1-5; D is possibly TRBD1 (5 bases). The length of the CDR3 is 16 residues. Germline V lookup: CDR1 MGHRA, CDR2 YSYEKL. V was clipped by 2 bases and J by 10 bases, with 21 bases between them. CDR3 amino acids: CASSQPRGKRHGPQHF. The CDR3 nucleotides read TGCGCCAGCAGCCAACCACGGGGCAAGCGACACGGACCCCAGCATTTT.

This chain connects TRBV11-2 to TRBJ2-7, with D unresolved. Between the trimmed V and J ends, which lost 0 bases and 3 bases, there was a span of 12 bases. The CDR3 contains 15 residues. Germline CDR1 reads SGHAT; CDR2 reads FQNNGV. CDR3: CASSLDLRLRYEQYF. DNA for the CDR3: TGTGCCAGCAGCTTAGACCTTCGGTTACGCTACGAGCAGTACTTC.

Details on this clonotype: A single base separates this from a much larger clone, so it may be a read error. The rearrangement uses TRBV12-3 or TRBV12-4 and TRBJ1-5, with unresolved D. This CDR3 spans 14 amino acids. The CDR3 coding sequence is TGTGCCAGCAGTTTTGGCGGAGAGAATCAGCCCAAGCATTTT. It yields the protein CASSFGGENQPKHF.

This clonotype was seen at least ten times. V is TRBV5-1 and J is TRBJ1-1; 8 bases line up with TRBD1. CDR3 length: 16 residues. Germline V gene data show CDR1 as SGHRS and CDR2 as YFSETQ. J lost 1 base, V lost 4 bases, and 9 bases had no gene match. This CDR3 is CASSVTRGRANTEAFF. CDR3 in DNA: TGCGCCAGCAGCGTGACCAGGGGGCGGGCGAACACTGAAGCTTTCTTT.

In this sample, this clonotype turned up many times. This chain links TRBV7-9 with TRBJ2-5, with no clear D. In germline, CDR1 is SEHNR, CDR2 FQNEAQ (reference sequence). V was cut by 3 bases and J by 6 bases, with 5 bases left in between. This CDR3 has 11 amino acids. CDR3 DNA: TGTGCCAGCAGCTTCGAAAAGACCCAGTACTTC. This sequence encodes CASSFEKTQYF. The whole variable domain, remainder taken from reference TRBV7-9 and TRBJ2-5, is DTGVSQNPRHKITKRGQNVTFRCDPISEHNRLYWYRQTLGQGPEFLTYFQNEAQLEKSRLLSDRFSAERPKGSFSTLEIQRTEQGDSAMYLCASSFEKTQYFGPGTRLLVL.

This clonotype has a count of ten or more. This CDR3 reads CAWTSTGVYGYTF. CDR3 bases: TGTGCCTGGACCTCGACAGGGGTCTATGGCTACACCTTC. The chain recombines TRBV30 with TRBJ1-2, with TRBD1 matching over 8 bases. V shed 4 bases and J 4 bases; nucleotides not matched to a gene: 5. This CDR3 region has 13 residues. Germline CDR1 reads GTSNPN; CDR2 reads SVGIG (reference sequence).

This clonotype was picked up many times. The chain recombines TRBV6-1 with TRBJ2-7; a possible D gene is TRBD2 (7 bases). The germline CDR1 and CDR2 sequences are MNHNS and SASEGT. There are 15 residues in the CDR3. Trimming shortened V by 7 bases and J by 0 bases, and 16 bases separated the two germline ends. The CDR3 loop is CASTEGGGSSYEQYF. Here the CDR3 DNA reads TGTGCCAGCACCGAAGGGGGAGGGAGCTCCTACGAGCAGTACTTC.

The chain links TRBV27 to TRBJ2-5, with TRBD1 matching 11 bases. Germline V gene data show CDR1 as MNHEY and CDR2 as SMNVEV (reference sequence). With V trimmed by 8 bases and J by 3 bases, 11 bases remained unmatched. This CDR3 region has 16 residues. The CDR3 coding sequence is TGTGCCAGCGGACCAGGGACAGGGGGGCTCGAAGAGACCCAGTACTTC. Translation gives CASGPGTGGLEETQYF.

This clonotype was recorded at least ten times. The chain has TRBV10-2 and TRBJ1-1; D unclear. The CDR3 spans 15 residues. The V gene lost 2 bases and the J gene lost 1 base, with 11 bases spanning the gap. The germline V gene encodes CDR1 WSHSY and CDR2 SAAADI. The CDR3 bases are TGCGCCAGCAGTGAGGGCATGTCTGGGAACACTGAAGCTTTCTTT. It translates to CASSEGMSGNTEAFF.

This clonotype showed up many times. J is TRBJ1-1 and V is TRBV6-1; D possibly corresponds to TRBD1 (5 bases). The germline V gene encodes CDR1 MNHNS and CDR2 SASEGT. The CDR3 is 15 amino acids. Trimming took off 5 bases at V and 5 bases at J, with 18 bases between the two ends. The CDR3 coding sequence is TGTGCCAGCAGTCGTTATGACGGGGGGGGGACTGAAGCTTTCTTT. It translates to CASSRYDGGGTEAFF.

Ten or more counts support this clonotype. The chain carries TRBV5-1 and TRBJ2-7; D gene unclear. In germline, CDR1 is SGHRS, CDR2 YFSETQ. Between the trimmed V and J ends, which lost 0 bases and 0 bases, there was a span of 13 bases. This CDR3 has 16 residues. CDR3 coding DNA: TGCGCCAGCAGCTTGGAGCCAGCCCAACTCTCCTACGAGCAGTACTTC. Protein sequence: CASSLEPAQLSYEQYF.

This clonotype was counted many times. CDR3 residues: CATSGDSYEQYF. For the CDR3, the DNA is TGTGCCACCAGCGGGGACAGCTACGAGCAGTACTTC. This chain joins TRBV24-1 and TRBJ2-7, with 7 bases that match TRBD1. V lost 7 bases and J lost 3; bases outside the gene matches: 2. The CDR3 is 12 amino acids. In germline, CDR1 is KGHDR, CDR2 SFDVKD.

This clonotype has only a few counts. V gene TRBV10-3 combines with J gene TRBJ1-1; 7 nucleotides agree with TRBD1. V gave up 2 bases and J gave up 7 bases; unmatched junction bases: 4. The CDR3 totals 13 residues. Germline loops: CDR1 ENHRY, CDR2 SYGVKD. In DNA form, the CDR3 reads TGTGCCATCAGTGAGGGGACAGTGGGTGAAGCTTTCTTT. Translated: CAISEGTVGEAFF.

This clonotype was seen many times. V is TRBV10-3 and J is TRBJ1-1; D remains unclear. CDR1 is ENHRY, CDR2 SYGVKD, per germline. V lost 3 bases, J lost 3 bases, and 8 bases lay in between. CDR3 length: 13 amino acids. CDR3 in amino acids: CAISDRPDTEAFF. CDR3 nucleotide sequence: TGTGCCATCAGTGACAGACCGGACACTGAAGCTTTCTTT.

This clonotype was recorded many times. The rearrangement joins TRBV15 to TRBJ2-7; the D gene is possibly TRBD2 (6 bases). The V gene lost 0 bases and the J gene lost 2 bases, with 8 bases spanning the gap. Germline-derived CDR1 and CDR2 are LNHNV and YYDKDF (reference sequence). The CDR3 extends over 14 amino acids. CDR3 loop: CATSREWGAYEQYF. In DNA, the CDR3 is TGTGCCACCAGCAGAGAATGGGGGGCCTACGAGCAGTACTTC.

This sequence joins TRBV12-3 or TRBV12-4 and TRBJ1-4; 9 bases line up with TRBD1. J lost 6 bases, V lost 4 bases, and 3 bases had no gene match. The CDR3 consists of 14 residues. CDR3 sequence reads: CASSWTGADEKLFF. The CDR3 nucleotides read TGTGCCAGCAGTTGGACAGGGGCAGATGAAAAACTGTTTTTT.

This clonotype was seen ten or more times. The V call is TRBV9, the J call TRBJ2-5, with 9 positions matching TRBD1. Germline V gene data show CDR1 as SGDLS and CDR2 as YYNGEE. With V trimmed by 3 bases and J by 5 bases, 8 bases remained unmatched. The CDR3 has 15 residues. CDR3 nucleotides: TGTGCCAGCAGCGGGACAGGGGTCGGTGAGGAGACCCAGTACTTC. Its translation is CASSGTGVGEETQYF.

Ten or more counts support this clonotype. The CDR3 nucleotides are TGTGCCAGCAGTGAAGGAGGGTTCAGGATTTCGGGTCAGCCCCAGCATTTT. Its protein is CASSEGGFRISGQPQHF. This rearrangement joins TRBV6-1 to TRBJ1-5; D remains ambiguous. The CDR3 extends over 17 amino acids. Germline loops: CDR1 MNHNS, CDR2 SASEGT. With 1 base removed from V and 6 bases from J, the gap between germline ends came to 19 bases.

Note on this clonotype: The junction and the germline gene differ at one end; a read error may be behind it. V and J are TRBV30 and TRBJ2-2; D gene ambiguous. Looked up from germline, CDR1 is GTSNPN and CDR2 is SVGIG (reference sequence). CDR3 size: 16 residues. The CDR3 reads CVWNDSPNADTGELFF. The DNA for the CDR3 is TGTGTCTGGAACGACTCCCCGAACGCCGACACCGGGGAGCTGTTTTTT.

As for this clonotype: An end of the junction does not agree with germline; a read error may underlie this. This rearrangement joins TRBV12-3 or TRBV12-4 to TRBJ2-7; TRBD2 matches 10 bases. This CDR3 is 15 amino acids long. Here the CDR3 reads CASSPLLAGTYEQCF. The CDR3 nucleotides read TGTGCCAGCAGTCCCCTACTAGCGGGAACCTACGAGCAGTGCTTC.

In this sample, this clonotype turned up many times. Here the CDR3 reads CASSEIGNEQYF. The DNA for the CDR3 is TGTGCCAGCAGTGAAATCGGAAACGAGCAGTACTTC. The rearrangement joins TRBV6-1 to TRBJ2-7; D is uncertain. The germline gives CDR1 MNHNS, CDR2 SASEGT. The CDR3 has 12 amino acids. V was pared by 2 bases and J by 5 bases, with 7 bases between.

This clonotype has at least ten counts. This rearrangement joins TRBV18 to TRBJ2-2; D is perhaps TRBD1 (6 bases). The germline V gene has CDR1 KGHSH and CDR2 LQKENI. V gave up 4 bases and J gave up 1 base, with 10 bases separating them. This CDR3 has 15 residues. The CDR3 DNA sequence: TGTGCCAGCTCACTACCGGGACAGAACACCGGGGAGCTGTTTTTT. It is translated as CASSLPGQNTGELFF.

This clonotype has at least ten counts. The chain employs TRBV6-5 and TRBJ1-3; D gene unclear. The CDR3 is 14 amino acids. V lost 4 bases, J lost 2 bases, and 9 bases lay in between. Germline V lookup: CDR1 MNHEY, CDR2 SVGAGI. This CDR3 reads CASSFGIPGNTIYF. The CDR3 coding sequence is TGTGCCAGCAGTTTCGGGATCCCTGGAAACACCATATATTTT.

This clonotype has at least ten counts. The chain couples TRBV6-1 to TRBJ2-7; 7 bases map to TRBD1. There are 15 residues in the CDR3. Trimming cost V 0 bases and J 4 bases; bases outside gene matches: 6. Germline-derived CDR1 and CDR2 are MNHNS and SASEGT. CDR3 sequence (DNA): TGTGCCAGCAGTGAAGCTCAGGGACAGCAGTACGAGCAGTACTTC. The encoded protein is CASSEAQGQQYEQYF.

This clonotype was found many times. This chain connects TRBV7-9 to TRBJ2-7; possibly TRBD2 for D (7 bases). Trimming took 2 bases from V and 7 from J, leaving 12 bases between them. The CDR3 consists of 13 residues. Germline lookup yields CDR1 SEHNR and CDR2 FQNEAQ (reference sequence). The DNA for the CDR3 is TGTGCCAGCAGCTTACGGGGGGCGGATGAGCAGTACTTC. It is translated as CASSLRGADEQYF.

Ten or more counts support this clonotype. This sequence joins TRBV7-9 and TRBJ2-5, with D maybe TRBD2 (7 bases). V shed 3 bases and J shed 5 bases, with 16 bases lying between them. The CDR3 covers 15 residues. Germline-derived CDR1 and CDR2 are SEHNR and FQNEAQ (reference sequence). The CDR3 loop is CASSFRGATKETQYF. CDR3 bases: TGTGCCAGCAGCTTTCGGGGGGCGACTAAGGAGACCCAGTACTTC.

As concerns this clonotype: One end of the junction varies from germline; a read error may be responsible. This rearrangement joins TRBV30 to TRBJ1-2; TRBD1 matches at 7 bases. Germline-derived CDR1 and CDR2 are GTSNPN and SVGIG (reference sequence). This CDR3 has 14 amino acids. The CDR3 bases are TGTGCCTGGGTTCCAGGGGGAGCCTACTATGGTTACACCTTC. Translation gives CAWVPGGAYYGYTF. Full variable domain (remainder filled in from reference TRBV30 and TRBJ1-2): SQTIHQWPATLVQPVGSPLSLECTVEGTSNPNLYWYRQAAGRGLQLLFYSVGIGQISSEVPQNLSASRPQDRQFILSSKKLLLSDSGFYLCAWVPGGAYYGYTFGSGTRLTVV.